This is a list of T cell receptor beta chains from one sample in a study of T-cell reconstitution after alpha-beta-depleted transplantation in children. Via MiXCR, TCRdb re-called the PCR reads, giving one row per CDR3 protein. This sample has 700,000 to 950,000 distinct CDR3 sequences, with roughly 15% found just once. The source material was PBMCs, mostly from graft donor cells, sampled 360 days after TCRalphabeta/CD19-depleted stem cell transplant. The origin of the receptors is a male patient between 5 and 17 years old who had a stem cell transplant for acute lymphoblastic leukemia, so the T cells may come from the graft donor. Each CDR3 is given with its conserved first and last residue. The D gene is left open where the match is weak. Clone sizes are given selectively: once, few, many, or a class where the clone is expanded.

cdr3_nt: TGTGCCAGCAGCCATCGGGGGTTCAATCAGCCCCAGCATTTT; cdr3_aa: CASSHRGFNQPQHF; clone_size: .; v_call: TRBV3-1; d_call: .; j_call: TRBJ1-5
cdr3_nt: TGTGCCATCAGTGAGGCCAAATTACGGAACACTGAAGCTTTCTTT; cdr3_aa: CAISEAKLRNTEAFF; clone_size: few; v_call: TRBV10-3; d_call: .; j_call: TRBJ1-1
cdr3_nt: TGTGCCGTTAGGACAGGCCCCTACAATGAGCAGTTCTTC; cdr3_aa: CAVRTGPYNEQFF; clone_size: .; v_call: TRBV27; d_call: TRBD1; j_call: TRBJ2-1
cdr3_nt: TGCGCCAGCAGCAAGGGACTAGCGGTCCAAGAGACCCAGTACTTC; cdr3_aa: CASSKGLAVQETQYF; clone_size: .; v_call: TRBV5-1; d_call: TRBD2; j_call: TRBJ2-5
cdr3_nt: TGCAGTGCTATCGATATCAGGGGGAACACTGAAGCTTTCTTT; cdr3_aa: CSAIDIRGNTEAFF; clone_size: few; v_call: TRBV20-1; d_call: .; j_call: TRBJ1-1
cdr3_nt: TGTGCCAGCTCACCCGGCGACAGGGGGCTAGGCAATCAGCCCCAGCATTTT; cdr3_aa: CASSPGDRGLGNQPQHF; clone_size: .; v_call: TRBV18; d_call: TRBD1; j_call: TRBJ1-5
cdr3_nt: TGTGCCAGCATCTTGGGGGGGAGGAATAGCAATCAGCCCCAGCATTTT; cdr3_aa: CASILGGRNSNQPQHF; clone_size: few; v_call: TRBV6-2/TRBV6-3; d_call: .; j_call: TRBJ1-5
cdr3_nt: TGCAGTGCTGCTAGCGGTTATACGCAGTATTTT; cdr3_aa: CSAASGYTQYF; clone_size: .; v_call: TRBV20-1; d_call: TRBD2; j_call: TRBJ2-3
cdr3_nt: TGCAGCGTTGGAATGACTCAAGAGACCCAGTACTTC; cdr3_aa: CSVGMTQETQYF; clone_size: few; v_call: TRBV29-1; d_call: .; j_call: TRBJ2-5
cdr3_nt: TGCGCCAGCAGCCAAGGGGACAGTTACTCTGGAAACACCATATATTTT; cdr3_aa: CASSQGDSYSGNTIYF; clone_size: .; v_call: TRBV4-1; d_call: TRBD1; j_call: TRBJ1-3
cdr3_nt: TGCGCCAGCAGCGGTCAGGACATCTACGAGCAGTACTTC; cdr3_aa: CASSGQDIYEQYF; clone_size: .; v_call: TRBV5-1; d_call: .; j_call: TRBJ2-7
cdr3_nt: TGCAGCGTTGTTCCTAGCGGGAGAACCGAGCAGTACTTC; cdr3_aa: CSVVPSGRTEQYF; clone_size: .; v_call: TRBV29-1; d_call: TRBD2; j_call: TRBJ2-7
cdr3_nt: TGCAGCGTTATTCGTGATTTCATGAACACTGAAGCTTTCTTT; cdr3_aa: CSVIRDFMNTEAFF; clone_size: few; v_call: TRBV29-1; d_call: .; j_call: TRBJ1-1
cdr3_nt: TGTGCCAGCAGTGAAGTCCCAGGGGGCGCGGGAGGCTACACCTTC; cdr3_aa: CASSEVPGGAGGYTF; clone_size: few; v_call: TRBV25-1; d_call: TRBD1; j_call: TRBJ1-2
cdr3_nt: TGTGCCAGCAGCTTAGCTGGGGGCAGGTCGAACACTGAAGCTTTCTTT; cdr3_aa: CASSLAGGRSNTEAFF; clone_size: few; v_call: TRBV7-4; d_call: .; j_call: TRBJ1-1
cdr3_nt: TGTGCCACCAGCAGCTTGGGAAACCAAGAGACCCAGTACTTC; cdr3_aa: CATSSLGNQETQYF; clone_size: few; v_call: TRBV15; d_call: .; j_call: TRBJ2-5
cdr3_nt: TGTGCCAGCAGTTTACCCAAGGGGGGGAGCTCCTATAATTCACCCCTCCACTTT; cdr3_aa: CASSLPKGGSSYNSPLHF; clone_size: few; v_call: TRBV28; d_call: .; j_call: TRBJ1-6
cdr3_nt: TGCGCCAGCAGCCCAACGCGGGAGAACTACGAGCAGTACTTC; cdr3_aa: CASSPTRENYEQYF; clone_size: few; v_call: TRBV4-1; d_call: TRBD2; j_call: TRBJ2-7
cdr3_nt: TGCAGCGTCCGGACTATACTAACCTACGAGCAGTACTTC; cdr3_aa: CSVRTILTYEQYF; clone_size: .; v_call: TRBV29-1; d_call: .; j_call: TRBJ2-7
cdr3_nt: TGCAGTGCTAGAGCCTCCCTCTCCTACGAGCAGTACTTC; cdr3_aa: CSARASLSYEQYF; clone_size: few; v_call: TRBV20-1; d_call: .; j_call: TRBJ2-7
cdr3_nt: TGCGCCAGCAGCCATCACCTCGGGGGCGTCACTGAAGCTTTCTTT; cdr3_aa: CASSHHLGGVTEAFF; clone_size: .; v_call: TRBV4-1; d_call: .; j_call: TRBJ1-1
cdr3_nt: TGCAGCGTCCATCGTACTCCAGGGACAGGGTACGGGGATACGCAGTATTTT; cdr3_aa: CSVHRTPGTGYGDTQYF; clone_size: .; v_call: TRBV29-1; d_call: TRBD1; j_call: TRBJ2-3
cdr3_nt: TGCGCCAGCAGCTTGTCTAGCGGACCCCCCTACGAGCAGTACTTC; cdr3_aa: CASSLSSGPPYEQYF; clone_size: once; v_call: TRBV5-1; d_call: TRBD2; j_call: TRBJ2-7
cdr3_nt: TGTGCCAGGCCCACAGATACGCAGTATTTT; cdr3_aa: CARPTDTQYF; clone_size: few; v_call: TRBV12-3/TRBV12-4; d_call: .; j_call: TRBJ2-3
cdr3_nt: TGCGCCAGCAGCCCATGGACAGGGGCGCCGATCTCTGGAAACACCATATATTTT; cdr3_aa: CASSPWTGAPISGNTIYF; clone_size: .; v_call: TRBV5-1; d_call: TRBD1; j_call: TRBJ1-3
cdr3_nt: TGCAGCGTCGGCGGCACCTCCTACAATGAGCAGTTCTTC; cdr3_aa: CSVGGTSYNEQFF; clone_size: .; v_call: TRBV29-1; d_call: .; j_call: TRBJ2-1
cdr3_nt: TGCAGCGTTGGAGGAGGGAATCAGCCCCAGCATTTT; cdr3_aa: CSVGGGNQPQHF; clone_size: many; v_call: TRBV29-1; d_call: .; j_call: TRBJ1-5
cdr3_nt: TGTGCCAGCAGCCATGGGGGAGACTATTCTCTAGACCCCGGGGAGCTGTTTTTT; cdr3_aa: CASSHGGDYSLDPGELFF; clone_size: few; v_call: TRBV3-1; d_call: .; j_call: TRBJ2-2
cdr3_nt: TGTGCCAGCACCTCCAGCTCCTACGAGCAGTACTTC; cdr3_aa: CASTSSSYEQYF; clone_size: many; v_call: TRBV28; d_call: .; j_call: TRBJ2-7
cdr3_nt: TGTGCCAGCAGGCAGACAGGTAGCAATCAGCCCCAGCATTTT; cdr3_aa: CASRQTGSNQPQHF; clone_size: few; v_call: TRBV5-6; d_call: .; j_call: TRBJ1-5
cdr3_nt: TGTGCCAGCAGTTTAGTTTACCTAGCGGGAGGGTACAATGAGCAGTTCTTC; cdr3_aa: CASSLVYLAGGYNEQFF; clone_size: few; v_call: TRBV27; d_call: TRBD2; j_call: TRBJ2-1
cdr3_nt: TGCGCCAGCAGCTTGGAACAGGGGGCTTTGTTCTTC; cdr3_aa: CASSLEQGALFF; clone_size: few; v_call: TRBV5-1; d_call: TRBD1; j_call: TRBJ2-1
cdr3_nt: TGTGCCAGCAGTATTCCCTTGGAGGGAGCCGGTGGCTACACCTTC; cdr3_aa: CASSIPLEGAGGYTF; clone_size: many; v_call: TRBV12-3/TRBV12-4; d_call: .; j_call: TRBJ1-2
cdr3_nt: TGCGCCAGCAGCCTAATAGCGGGAGGGGTCACAGATACGCAGTATTTT; cdr3_aa: CASSLIAGGVTDTQYF; clone_size: .; v_call: TRBV5-1; d_call: TRBD2; j_call: TRBJ2-3
cdr3_nt: TGTGCCAGCCAAGATTTACAGGGCCTCTTGTCCTACAATGAGCAGTTCTTC; cdr3_aa: CASQDLQGLLSYNEQFF; clone_size: few; v_call: TRBV7-9; d_call: .; j_call: TRBJ2-1
cdr3_nt: TGTGCCAGCAGTTTAGCTTTGACTAGCGGCAATGAGCAGTTCTTC; cdr3_aa: CASSLALTSGNEQFF; clone_size: .; v_call: TRBV12-3/TRBV12-4; d_call: TRBD2; j_call: TRBJ2-1
cdr3_nt: TGTGCCAGTAGCCTTCGGACTAGCGGGAGGGTGGAGACCCAGTACTTC; cdr3_aa: CASSLRTSGRVETQYF; clone_size: .; v_call: TRBV19; d_call: TRBD2; j_call: TRBJ2-5
cdr3_nt: TGTGCTTCCGGGATCCAGGGCGGGGGAGCCACAGATACGCAGTATTTT; cdr3_aa: CASGIQGGGATDTQYF; clone_size: few; v_call: TRBV25-1; d_call: TRBD2; j_call: TRBJ2-3
cdr3_nt: TGTGCCAGCAGACACTGGACCTCGGGGGGCGCATCCAACGTCCTGACTTTC; cdr3_aa: CASRHWTSGGASNVLTF; clone_size: .; v_call: TRBV7-9; d_call: .; j_call: TRBJ2-6
cdr3_nt: TGTGCCAGCAGTTTATTTCGGGACAGGAGCTCCTACGAGCAGTACTTC; cdr3_aa: CASSLFRDRSSYEQYF; clone_size: .; v_call: TRBV27; d_call: TRBD1; j_call: TRBJ2-7
cdr3_nt: TGCAGCGTGAGGGGGCAGGGGGCAGATACGCAGTATTTT; cdr3_aa: CSVRGQGADTQYF; clone_size: many; v_call: TRBV29-1; d_call: TRBD1; j_call: TRBJ2-3
cdr3_nt: TGTGCCAGCTCCCGTCTCGGGACTTCCCAGTGGGGCTACTATGGCTACACCTTC; cdr3_aa: CASSRLGTSQWGYYGYTF; clone_size: .; v_call: TRBV18; d_call: .; j_call: TRBJ1-2
cdr3_nt: TGTGCCAGCAGCTACGGACAGACAAATCAGCCCCAGCATTTT; cdr3_aa: CASSYGQTNQPQHF; clone_size: .; v_call: TRBV7-2; d_call: .; j_call: TRBJ1-5
cdr3_nt: TGCAGCGTTCCGGGACAGGCGAGCACAGATACGCAGTATTTT; cdr3_aa: CSVPGQASTDTQYF; clone_size: few; v_call: TRBV29-1; d_call: TRBD1; j_call: TRBJ2-3
cdr3_nt: TGTGCCAGCAGCTTCGTGATTTTGGGGAACACTGAAGCTTTCTTT; cdr3_aa: CASSFVILGNTEAFF; clone_size: .; v_call: TRBV5-5; d_call: .; j_call: TRBJ1-1
cdr3_nt: TGCAGTGCTAGAGGCCGGTCCCCGGGACTAGCCTTCACAGATACGCAGTATTTT; cdr3_aa: CSARGRSPGLAFTDTQYF; clone_size: .; v_call: TRBV20-1; d_call: TRBD2; j_call: TRBJ2-3
cdr3_nt: TGTGCCTGGAGTGTGGGTATCGTAGCGGGAGATGATGAGCAGTTCTTC; cdr3_aa: CAWSVGIVAGDDEQFF; clone_size: few; v_call: TRBV30; d_call: TRBD2; j_call: TRBJ2-1
cdr3_nt: TGTGCCAGCAGCTTGAATGGGCAGAACACTGAAGCTTTCTTT; cdr3_aa: CASSLNGQNTEAFF; clone_size: few; v_call: TRBV5-6; d_call: .; j_call: TRBJ1-1
cdr3_nt: TGTGCCAGCTCACCCCTCCTCCTCGCGGGAGCGAACACCGGGGAGCTGTTTTTT; cdr3_aa: CASSPLLLAGANTGELFF; clone_size: .; v_call: TRBV18; d_call: TRBD2; j_call: TRBJ2-2
cdr3_nt: TGCGCCAGCAGCTTGTACGCACAGGCGAACACCGGGGAGCTGTTTTTT; cdr3_aa: CASSLYAQANTGELFF; clone_size: few; v_call: TRBV5-1; d_call: .; j_call: TRBJ2-2
cdr3_nt: TGTGCCAGCAGCCGGATTGGACTAGTTCGGAATGAGCAGTTCTTC; cdr3_aa: CASSRIGLVRNEQFF; clone_size: many; v_call: TRBV3-1; d_call: TRBD2; j_call: TRBJ2-1
cdr3_nt: TGTGCCAGCAGCCTCCTGACAGCCTACGAGCAGTACTTC; cdr3_aa: CASSLLTAYEQYF; clone_size: many; v_call: TRBV7-9; d_call: .; j_call: TRBJ2-7
cdr3_nt: TGTGCCAGTAGGCCTGACAGAGCCCATAGCAATCAGCCCCAGCATTTT; cdr3_aa: CASRPDRAHSNQPQHF; clone_size: .; v_call: TRBV19; d_call: .; j_call: TRBJ1-5
cdr3_nt: TGTGCCAGCAGCCCGGGACAGGGAAGGAATTCACCCCTCCACTTT; cdr3_aa: CASSPGQGRNSPLHF; clone_size: many; v_call: TRBV6-1; d_call: TRBD1; j_call: TRBJ1-6
cdr3_nt: TGTGCCAGCAGCTTTGTTGAGCGGAACGAACAAGAGACCCAGTACTTC; cdr3_aa: CASSFVERNEQETQYF; clone_size: few; v_call: TRBV7-9; d_call: .; j_call: TRBJ2-5
cdr3_nt: TGTGCCAGCAGCTTAGAGAGGACAGGGGGCCGAAAGACCCAGTACTTC; cdr3_aa: CASSLERTGGRKTQYF; clone_size: .; v_call: TRBV11-2; d_call: TRBD1; j_call: TRBJ2-5
cdr3_nt: TGTGCCAGCAGCGTAGAGGGGGGAGTGAGAGCCAAAAACATTCAGTACTTC; cdr3_aa: CASSVEGGVRAKNIQYF; clone_size: few; v_call: TRBV9; d_call: .; j_call: TRBJ2-4
cdr3_nt: TGTGCCAGCAGCTCGTTAGGGCCCTCGTGGGAGACCCAGTACTTC; cdr3_aa: CASSSLGPSWETQYF; clone_size: few; v_call: TRBV11-2; d_call: .; j_call: TRBJ2-5